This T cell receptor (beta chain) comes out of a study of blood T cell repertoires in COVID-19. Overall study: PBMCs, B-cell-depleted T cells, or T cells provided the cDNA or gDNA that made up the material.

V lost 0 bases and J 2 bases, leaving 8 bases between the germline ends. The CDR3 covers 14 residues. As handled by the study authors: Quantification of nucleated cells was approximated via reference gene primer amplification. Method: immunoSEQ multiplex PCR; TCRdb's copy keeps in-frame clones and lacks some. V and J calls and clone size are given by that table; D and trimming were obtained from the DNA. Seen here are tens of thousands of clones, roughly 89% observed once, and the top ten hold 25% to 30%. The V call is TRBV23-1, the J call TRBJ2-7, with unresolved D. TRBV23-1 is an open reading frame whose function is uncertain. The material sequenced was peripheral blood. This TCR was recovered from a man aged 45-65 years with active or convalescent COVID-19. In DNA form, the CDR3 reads TGCGCCAGCAGTCAATCTCCAGTTCCCTACGAGCAGTACTTC. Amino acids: CASSQSPVPYEQYF.